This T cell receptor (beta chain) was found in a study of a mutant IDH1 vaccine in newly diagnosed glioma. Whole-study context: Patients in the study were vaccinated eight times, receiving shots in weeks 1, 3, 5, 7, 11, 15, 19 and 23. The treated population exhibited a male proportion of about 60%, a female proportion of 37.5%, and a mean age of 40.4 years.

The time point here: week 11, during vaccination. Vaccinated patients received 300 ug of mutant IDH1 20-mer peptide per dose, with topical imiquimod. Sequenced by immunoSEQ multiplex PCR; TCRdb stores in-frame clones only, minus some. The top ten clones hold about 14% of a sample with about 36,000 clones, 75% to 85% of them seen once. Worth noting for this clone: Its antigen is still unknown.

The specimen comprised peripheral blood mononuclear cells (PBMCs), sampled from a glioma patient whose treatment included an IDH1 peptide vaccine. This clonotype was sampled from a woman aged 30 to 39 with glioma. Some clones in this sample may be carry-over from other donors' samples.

CDR3 coding DNA: TGTGCCAGCAGTTTTAGGGGGGGACTCACCGGGGAGCTGTTTTTT. It specifies CASSFRGGLTGELFF. The rearrangement joins TRBV28 to TRBJ2-2, with D perhaps matching TRBD2 (7 bases). The germline V gene has CDR1 MDHEN and CDR2 SYDVKM. The CDR3 totals 15 residues. The V and J ends lost 3 bases and 4 bases respectively, with 12 bases between them.